These 24 T cell receptor beta chains originate from one sample sequenced in a study of OX40 agonist ivuxolimab in advanced cancers. Library method: the immunoSEQ multiplex PCR assay. TCRdb retrieved this table from immuneACCESS and kept in-frame rearrangements only. Not all clones are present; in checked studies, unresolved V genes account for under half, and no reason is known for the remainder. The sample table holds approximately 60,000 clones, of which roughly 83% were seen once. The leading ten clones occupy approximately 0.63% of the sample. The specimen comprised CD4+ or CD8+ T cells sorted from blood, sampled in a trial of the OX40 agonist ivuxolimab. Every receptor here comes from an adult with an advanced solid tumor such as melanoma, head and neck, liver or kidney cancer.

The V gene is TRBV30, the J gene TRBJ2-3, with TRBD2 identical over 8 bases. This CDR3 comprises 15 residues. The germline CDR1 and CDR2 sequences are GTSNPN and SVGIG (reference sequence). Unmatched junction bases numbered 13, after V lost 5 bases and J lost 6 bases. The CDR3 DNA reads as TGTGCCTGGGGGGTTTTAAGCGGGAGAGCTGATACGCAGTATTTT. This encodes CAWGVLSGRADTQYF. Supplemented by reference TRBV30 and TRBJ2-3, the full variable domain reads SQTIHQWPATLVQPVGSPLSLECTVEGTSNPNLYWYRQAAGRGLQLLFYSVGIGQISSEVPQNLSASRPQDRQFILSSKKLLLSDSGFYLCAWGVLSGRADTQYFGPGTRLTVL.

The V gene is TRBV5-1, the J gene TRBJ2-7; 11 bases are shared with TRBD2. Looked up from germline, CDR1 is SGHRS and CDR2 is YFSETQ. The CDR3 has 13 amino acids. The ends lost 6 bases at V and 3 bases at J; junction bases unmatched: 2. This chain's CDR3 is CASKGLAVYEQYF. CDR3 coding DNA: TGCGCCAGCAAGGGACTAGCGGTCTACGAGCAGTACTTC.

This clone is categorized as medium-sized (0.01 to 0.1%). The DNA for the CDR3 is TGTGCCAGCAGCTTAGTTTCGGGCTGGCCGCTCACTGAAGCTTTCTTT. Translated, it gives CASSLVSGWPLTEAFF. The chain has TRBV7-9 and TRBJ1-1; D is unclear. The CDR3 length is 16 residues. Germline V CDR1 and CDR2: SEHNR, FQNEAQ (reference sequence). Trimming cost V 1 base and J 4 bases, with 16 bases left between them.

The rearrangement joins TRBV10-3 to TRBJ1-2; no firm D call. This CDR3 has 14 amino acids. V lost 6 bases and J 1 base, leaving 12 bases between the germline ends. Germline V lookup: CDR1 ENHRY, CDR2 SYGVKD. CDR3 bases: TGTGCCATCAGGGACGACACTTTTAACTATGGCTACACCTTC. Protein product: CAIRDDTFNYGYTF.

This rearrangement joins TRBV2 to TRBJ1-4; D is unresolved. There are 12 residues in the CDR3. V lost 2 bases, J lost 8 bases, and 6 bases lay in between. Germline V gene lookup returns CDR1 SNHLY and CDR2 FYNNEI. Here the CDR3 reads CASSENPEKLFF. CDR3 in DNA: TGTGCCAGCAGTGAAAACCCAGAAAAACTGTTTTTT.

This clone was seen a handful of times. The rearrangement joins TRBV5-1 to TRBJ1-1; D gene uncertain. This CDR3 is 13 amino acids long. V was trimmed by 3 bases and J by 5 bases, leaving 11 bases between them. CDR1 is SGHRS and CDR2 is YFSETQ in the germline V gene. Here the CDR3 DNA reads TGCGCCAGCAGCTACCGACCGGGGACTGAAGCTTTCTTT. This gives the protein CASSYRPGTEAFF.

This chain uses TRBV11-2 with TRBJ2-7; either TRBD1 or TRBD2 may fit D (5 bases each). The CDR3 runs to 13 residues. With 3 bases removed from V and 5 bases from J, the gap between germline ends came to 11 bases. CDR1 SGHAT and CDR2 FQNNGV come from the germline V gene. In DNA form, the CDR3 reads TGTGCCAGCAGCTTCGAGGGGACCGACGAGCAGTACTTC. This sequence encodes CASSFEGTDEQYF. Using reference TRBV11-2 and TRBJ2-7 for the parts outside the CDR3, the full variable domain is EAGVAQSPRYKIIEKRQSVAFWCNPISGHATLYWYQQILGQGPKLLIQFQNNGVVDDSQLPKDRFSAERLKGVDSTLKIQPAKLEDSAVYLCASSFEGTDEQYFGPGTRLTVT.

V is TRBV30 and J is TRBJ2-1, with D hard to call. The CDR3 runs to 15 residues. Trimming removed 1 base from V and 2 bases from J, with 12 bases in between. Germline V gene sequence: CDR1 GTSNPN, CDR2 SVGIG (reference sequence). CDR3 protein: CAWSEDHGTYNEQFF. CDR3 nucleotides: TGTGCCTGGAGTGAGGACCACGGAACCTACAATGAGCAGTTCTTC.

In this sample, this clone turned up once. V usage is TRBV7-7 and J usage is TRBJ2-1; 7 bases fit TRBD2. The germline CDR1 and CDR2 sequences are SSHAT and FNYEAQ (reference sequence). CDR3 length: 17 residues. After removal of 1 base from V and 6 bases from J, the junction contained 12 bases not matched to a gene. CDR3 in DNA: TGTGCCAGCAGCTTAGATTTCGGACTAGGCTCATCCAATGAGCAGTTCTTC. Residues: CASSLDFGLGSSNEQFF.

The chain's CDR3 is CASSQQEETQYF. In nucleotides, the CDR3 is TGTGCCAGCAGCCAACAAGAAGAGACGCAGTATTTT. The chain combines TRBV16 with TRBJ2-3; D is uncertain. CDR3 size: 12 residues. Trimming took 2 bases from V and 9 from J, leaving 9 bases between them. Germline V gene sequence: CDR1 KGHSY, CDR2 FQNENV.

The chain carries TRBV6-1 and TRBJ2-1; 10 bases are shared with TRBD1. Germline-derived CDR1 and CDR2 are MNHNS and SASEGT. V was pared by 8 bases and J by 5 bases, with 6 bases of the junction left unmatched. CDR3 size: 14 residues. CDR3 bases: TGTGCCAGCTTTCGGGACAGGGGCGACAATGAGCAGTTCTTC. Residues: CASFRDRGDNEQFF.

The V and J genes are TRBV28 and TRBJ2-6; D is ambiguous. Germline V CDR1 and CDR2: MDHEN, SYDVKM. V gave up 8 bases and J gave up 0 bases, with 2 bases separating them. The CDR3 sequence is 12 residues long. CDR3 in DNA: TGTGCCAGCTTCTCTGGGGCCAACGTCCTGACTTTC. Residues: CASFSGANVLTF.

The genes are TRBV6-1 and TRBJ1-6; D may be TRBD1 (6 bases). V dropped 1 base and J dropped 13 bases, with 14 bases sitting between them. The CDR3 runs to 14 residues. In germline, CDR1 is MNHNS, CDR2 SASEGT. CDR3 in amino acids: CASSEGQAAGPLHF. The CDR3 DNA reads as TGTGCCAGCAGTGAAGGACAGGCGGCGGGTCCCCTCCACTTT.

This clone was recorded only once. This chain links TRBV2 with TRBJ1-1; D unclear. The CDR3 is 14 residues long. Trimming left V 7 bases short and J 1 base short, with 13 bases between. The germline gives CDR1 SNHLY, CDR2 FYNNEI. The CDR3 loop reads CASIVGPGNTEAFF. The DNA of the CDR3 is TGTGCCAGCATTGTAGGCCCGGGGAACACTGAAGCTTTCTTT.

In DNA, the CDR3 is TGTGCCAGCAGCTTTCGCCGGAGATACACCGGGGAGCTGTTTTTT. This translates into CASSFRRRYTGELFF. V is TRBV12-1 and J is TRBJ2-2; the D call of TRBD2 is as the table states it, not checked on the DNA. TRBV12-1 is given as a pseudogene. The CDR3 has 15 residues.

This chain uses TRBV7-2 with TRBJ2-1, with a possible D match to TRBD2 (6 bases). V was cut by 5 bases and J by 10 bases, with 21 bases left in between. The CDR3 has 15 amino acids. Germline V gene data show CDR1 as SGHTA and CDR2 as FQGNSA. The CDR3 is CASSLTSARASEQFF. The DNA of the CDR3 is TGTGCCAGCAGCCTGACTAGTGCGAGGGCCAGCGAGCAGTTCTTC.

This clone turned up a few times. The CDR3 DNA reads TGCGCCAGCAGCTTGACGGGACAGGTTGATTCACCCCTCCACTTT. Protein sequence: CASSLTGQVDSPLHF. The rearrangement links TRBV5-1 to TRBJ1-6; TRBD1 matches at 8 bases. Germline lookup yields CDR1 SGHRS and CDR2 YFSETQ. With V trimmed by 1 base and J by 8 bases, 5 bases remained unmatched. CDR3 length: 15 amino acids.

In its sample, this clone was seen a few times. The J gene is TRBJ2-1, the V gene TRBV9; 8 positions agree with TRBD1. Losses at the gene ends were 2 bases for V and 6 bases for J; bases not matched to a gene: 4. The V gene's germline CDR1 is SGDLS and CDR2 YYNGEE. The CDR3 is 14 amino acids. The CDR3 sequence: CASSVQGAGNEQFF. In DNA, the CDR3 is TGTGCCAGCAGCGTTCAGGGGGCCGGCAATGAGCAGTTCTTC.

V gene TRBV5-1 combines with J gene TRBJ2-7, with D unclear. V dropped 3 bases and J dropped 3 bases, with 7 bases sitting between them. Germline CDR1 reads SGHRS; CDR2 reads YFSETQ. The CDR3 is 12 amino acids. The CDR3, as DNA: TGCGCCAGCAGCTCGGCCGGCTACGAGCAGTACTTC. Its translation: CASSSAGYEQYF.

The genes are TRBV27 and TRBJ2-5; 9 nucleotides line up with TRBD2. The J call may be in error: the DNA end matches TRBJ2-7 better. The CDR3 is made up of 16 amino acids. The germline CDR1 and CDR2 sequences are MNHEY and SMNVEV (reference sequence). DNA for the CDR3: TGTGCCAGCAGCCCGTTGACTAGCGGACGAACCTACGAGCAGTACTTC. It codes for CASSPLTSGRTYEQYF.

The chain couples TRBV6-5 to TRBJ1-3, with D tentatively TRBD1 (5 bases). The CDR3 has 14 residues. Looked up from germline, CDR1 is MNHEY and CDR2 is SVGAGI. The V and J ends lost 0 bases and 7 bases respectively, with 10 bases between them. CDR3 amino acids: CASSYSQGANTIYF. CDR3 DNA sequence: TGTGCCAGCAGTTACTCGCAAGGGGCGAACACCATATATTTT.

The genes are TRBV9 and TRBJ2-1; TRBD2 might be the D (7 bases). The CDR3 totals 15 residues. V was trimmed by 4 bases and J by 6 bases, leaving 17 bases between them. CDR1 is SGDLS and CDR2 is YYNGEE in the germline V gene. CDR3 loop: CASSTRAGATNEQFF. CDR3 DNA: TGTGCCAGCAGCACTCGGGCGGGGGCCACCAATGAGCAGTTCTTC.

The rearrangement joins TRBV6-1 to TRBJ1-2, with TRBD1 matching 9 bases. CDR1 is MNHNS and CDR2 is SASEGT in the germline V gene. The CDR3 runs to 14 residues. The junction had 8 bases not matched to a gene; V was cut back by 6 bases and J by 6 bases. In nucleotides, the CDR3 is TGTGCCAGCAGATTTACAGGGGGCGCCAATGGCTACACCTTC. This gives the protein CASRFTGGANGYTF.

The rearrangement uses TRBV6-5 and TRBJ2-3; D is unresolved. The CDR3 extends over 13 amino acids. V dropped 2 bases and J dropped 0 bases, with 3 bases sitting between them. Germline V gene lookup returns CDR1 MNHEY and CDR2 SVGAGI. CDR3 nucleotides: TGTGCCAGCAGTTACGACAGCACAGATACGCAGTATTTT. Protein: CASSYDSTDTQYF.